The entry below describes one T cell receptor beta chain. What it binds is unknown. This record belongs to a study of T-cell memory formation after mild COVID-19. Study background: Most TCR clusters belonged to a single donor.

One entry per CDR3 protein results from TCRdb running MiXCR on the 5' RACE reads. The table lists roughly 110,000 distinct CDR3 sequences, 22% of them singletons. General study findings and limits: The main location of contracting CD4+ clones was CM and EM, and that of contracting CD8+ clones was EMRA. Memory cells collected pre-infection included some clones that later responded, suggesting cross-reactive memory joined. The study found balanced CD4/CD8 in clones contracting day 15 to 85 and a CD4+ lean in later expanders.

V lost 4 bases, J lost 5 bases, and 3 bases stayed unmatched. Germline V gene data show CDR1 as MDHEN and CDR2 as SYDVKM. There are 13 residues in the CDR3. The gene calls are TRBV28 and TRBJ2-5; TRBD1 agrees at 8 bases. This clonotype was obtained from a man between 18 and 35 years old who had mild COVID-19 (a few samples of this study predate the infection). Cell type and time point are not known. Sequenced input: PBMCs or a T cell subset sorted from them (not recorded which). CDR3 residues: CASSSRGRETQYF. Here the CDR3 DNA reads TGTGCCAGCAGTTCCAGGGGGCGGGAGACCCAGTACTTC.